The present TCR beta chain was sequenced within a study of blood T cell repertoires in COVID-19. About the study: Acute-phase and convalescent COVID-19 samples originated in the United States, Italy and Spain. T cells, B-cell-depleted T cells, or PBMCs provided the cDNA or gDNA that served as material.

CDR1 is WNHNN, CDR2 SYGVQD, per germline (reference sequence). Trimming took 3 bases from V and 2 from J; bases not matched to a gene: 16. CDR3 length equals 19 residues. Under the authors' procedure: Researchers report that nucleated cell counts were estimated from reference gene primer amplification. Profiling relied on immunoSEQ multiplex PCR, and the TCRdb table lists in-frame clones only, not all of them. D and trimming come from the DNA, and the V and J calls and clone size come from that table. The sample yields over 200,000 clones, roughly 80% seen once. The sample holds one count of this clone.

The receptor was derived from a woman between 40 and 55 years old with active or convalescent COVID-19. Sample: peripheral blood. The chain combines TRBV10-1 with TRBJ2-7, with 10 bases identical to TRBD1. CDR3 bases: TGCGCCAGCAGTGATGATAGGACAGGGGGTCCCTGTGAGGCCTACGAGCAGTACTTC. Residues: CASSDDRTGGPCEAYEQYF.